A selection of T cell receptor beta chains follows, all from one sample in a study of graft-versus-host responses after intestinal transplantation. Assay used: immunoSEQ multiplex PCR; TCRdb lists only in-frame clones, some missing. The profile shows approximately 100,000 clones, roughly 83% of them singletons. The sequences come from PBMCs, collected 255 days after intestinal transplant. Every receptor here comes from a human patient who received an intestinal transplant, so some T cells may come from the graft donor. CDR3s include the opening cysteine and the closing phenylalanine or tryptophan. The D gene is left open where the match is weak. Size is stated for part of the rows, as once, few or many counts, or as a class when the clone is expanded.

clone size,V gene,D gene,J gene,CDR3 DNA,CDR3 protein
few,TRBV9,.,TRBJ1-1,TGTGCCAGCAGCGTCGCCTGGAACACTGAAGCTTTCTTT,CASSVAWNTEAFF
.,TRBV5-6,.,TRBJ1-2,TGTGCCAGCAGCTTGCGGGGTTGGAGCTATGGCTACACCTTC,CASSLRGWSYGYTF
.,TRBV2,TRBD1,TRBJ1-4,TGTGCCAGCAGTGGAAATCCCAGGACAGGACCCCATATGTTTAATGAAAAACTGTTTTTT,CASSGNPRTGPHMFNEKLFF
.,TRBV6-5,.,TRBJ1-4,TGTGCCAGCCGTTGGGGTGAAAAACTGTTTTTT,CASRWGEKLFF
.,TRBV4-1,.,TRBJ1-1,TGCGCCAGCAGCCTCAACGGCCTCCGTCCAGCTTTCTTT,CASSLNGLRPAFF
.,TRBV5-5,TRBD1,TRBJ2-7,TGTGCCAGCAGCCGCGGCCCGGGACAGGGGAATTACGAGCAGTACTTC,CASSRGPGQGNYEQYF
.,TRBV6-5,TRBD1,TRBJ1-2,TGTGCCAGCAGTTTCTCGACAGGGGATGGCTACACCTTC,CASSFSTGDGYTF
few,TRBV27,TRBD2,TRBJ2-3,TGTGCCAGCAGTTTCGTTGCGGGAGGAGATACGCAGTATTTT,CASSFVAGGDTQYF
.,TRBV2,.,TRBJ1-2,TGTGCCAGCAGTGAAGTGGGCAGGGACCGCTATGGCTACACCTTC,CASSEVGRDRYGYTF
.,TRBV19,TRBD1,TRBJ2-2,TGTGCCAGTAGTACCGGGACAGGGTATGGGGAGCTGTTTTTT,CASSTGTGYGELFF
.,TRBV5-6,TRBD1,TRBJ1-1,TGTGCCAGCAGCTGGGACAGGGTCGGGTACACTGAAGCTTTCTTT,CASSWDRVGYTEAFF
.,TRBV9,.,TRBJ1-6,TGTGCCAGCAGCGTATCAGAGGTCCATTCACCCCTCCACTTT,CASSVSEVHSPLHF
.,TRBV5-4,TRBD1,TRBJ2-7,TGTGCCAGCAGCGTGGGACAGAAAGCCTACGAGCAGTACTTC,CASSVGQKAYEQYF
.,TRBV6-5,TRBD2,TRBJ2-1,TGTGCCAGCACGGCGGGGGGTTGGAATGAGCAGTTCTTC,CASTAGGWNEQFF
.,TRBV28,.,TRBJ1-3,TGTGCCAGCAGTTCGCCGGTCCCCTCTGGAAACACCATATATTTT,CASSSPVPSGNTIYF
.,TRBV19,.,TRBJ1-1,TGTGCCAGTAGTATGCTGCTGGGCCGGGGGGACACTGAAGCTTTCTTT,CASSMLLGRGDTEAFF
.,TRBV28,TRBD2,TRBJ2-2,TGTGCCAGCAGTAGCATCCTATCGGCTAGCGGGAGCACCGGGGAGCTGTTTTTT,CASSSILSASGSTGELFF
.,TRBV5-6,.,TRBJ2-7,TGTGCCAGCAGCTATCTTAGGGAGTTCGACTACGAGCAGTACTTC,CASSYLREFDYEQYF
.,TRBV29-1,.,TRBJ2-3,TGCAGCGTTGAGCGGGACAGCACAGATACGCAGTATTTT,CSVERDSTDTQYF
once,TRBV2,.,TRBJ1-1,TGTGCCAGCAGCCTTGGACAGCTGAACACTGAAGCTTTCTTT,CASSLGQLNTEAFF
.,TRBV9,.,TRBJ2-7,TGTGCCAGCAGCGTAGGAGAGGTCATGATCTCCTACGAGCAGTACTTC,CASSVGEVMISYEQYF
.,TRBV5-1,TRBD2,TRBJ2-3,TGCGCCAGCAGCTTGTCTGAGTTAGCGGGGTCAGATACGCAGTATTTT,CASSLSELAGSDTQYF
.,TRBV2,.,TRBJ1-4,TGTGCCAGCAAGAACAGGGTCGGTAAGGGTGAAAAACTGTTTTTT,CASKNRVGKGEKLFF
.,TRBV6-1,TRBD1,TRBJ2-7,TGTGCCAGCAGTGGACTGACAGGGGACCTCTACGAGCAGTACTTC,CASSGLTGDLYEQYF
.,TRBV30,TRBD2,TRBJ2-7,TGTGCCTGGAGCGCACTAGCGGTAGACTACGAGCAGTACTTC,CAWSALAVDYEQYF
.,TRBV2,.,TRBJ1-1,TGTGCACCAGGACAGTCCCTCACCACTGAAGCTTTCTTT,CAPGQSLTTEAFF
.,TRBV2,TRBD2,TRBJ2-1,TGTGCCAGCACCTCTAGCGGGGGGGCCACTGAGCAGTTCTTC,CASTSSGGATEQFF
.,TRBV5-1,TRBD2,TRBJ2-2,TGCGCCAGCAGCCCATCTAGCGGGGGGGCGAACGGGGAGCTGTTTTTT,CASSPSSGGANGELFF
.,TRBV5-6,.,TRBJ1-1,TGTGCCAGCAGCTCTAGGGTGGGGCACAGGGTGGTGAACACTGAAGCTTTCTTT,CASSSRVGHRVVNTEAFF
.,TRBV6-1,.,TRBJ1-5,TGTGCCAGCAGTGATAACAGGGCCAATCAGCCCCAGCATTTT,CASSDNRANQPQHF
.,TRBV10-2,.,TRBJ2-2,TGCGCCAGCAGGGGGTACACCGGGGAGCTGTTTTTT,CASRGYTGELFF
.,TRBV13,.,TRBJ2-3,TGTGCCAGCAGCTTTGGACAGATAACTAGCACAGATACGCAGTATTTT,CASSFGQITSTDTQYF
.,TRBV5-6,.,TRBJ1-3,TGTGCCAGCAGCTTCCTCGGGAGCTCTGGAAACACCATATATTTT,CASSFLGSSGNTIYF
once,TRBV6-4,.,TRBJ2-2,TGTGCCAGCAGTGTCAGGGGGGACACCGGGGAGCTGTTTTTT,CASSVRGDTGELFF
.,TRBV5-1,.,TRBJ2-7,TGCGCCAGCTCGGCCACGGGGAACTACGAGCAGTACTTC,CASSATGNYEQYF
.,TRBV2,TRBD1,TRBJ1-2,TGTGCCAGCAGTAGGTCGCGGGGACAGGGGGCAAACTATGGCTACACCTTC,CASSRSRGQGANYGYTF
.,TRBV29-1,TRBD1,TRBJ1-2,TGCAGCGTTGAACCCACAGGGGTGGGTTATGGCTACACCTTC,CSVEPTGVGYGYTF
.,TRBV19,.,TRBJ2-3,TGTGCCAGTAGTATCCAGGGTAGCACAGATACGCAGTATTTT,CASSIQGSTDTQYF
.,TRBV30,.,TRBJ1-2,TGTGCCTGGAGTGTAGGGCTTGGGGCGCGGGGCTACACCTTC,CAWSVGLGARGYTF
.,TRBV29-1,TRBD2,TRBJ2-7,TGCAGCGCCGCGGGGGGGCCCTACGAGCAGTACTTC,CSAAGGPYEQYF
.,TRBV7-9,.,TRBJ1-1,TGTGCCAGCAGCTTGGCCGAGGACGCTTTCTTT,CASSLAEDAFF